These 5 T cell receptor beta chains originate from one sample sequenced in a study of cytomegalovirus exposure and HLA in healthy donors. Both 60 Vbeta primers and 13 Jbeta primers went into the PCR. TCRdb's table, derived via immunoSEQ multiplex PCR, lists solely in-frame clones and lacks some. There are 70,000 to 85,000 clones in the sample; 70% to 80% occur only once, and under 10% lies in the top ten. Sequenced input: PBMCs. The receptors come from a man in his forties in good health and CMV-seropositive.

The CDR3 DNA is TGTGCCAGCAGTCCAACCGGGACAGGGAGGGACGAGCAGTACTTC. Translating gives CASSPTGTGRDEQYF. The chain recombines TRBV28 with TRBJ2-7; 9 bases line up with TRBD1. Germline lookup yields CDR1 MDHEN and CDR2 SYDVKM. The trim removed 5 bases at V and 5 bases at J, leaving 10 bases unmatched. This CDR3 has 15 amino acids.

The genes are TRBV2 and TRBJ1-5; a possible D gene is TRBD1 (6 bases). The germline V gene encodes CDR1 SNHLY and CDR2 FYNNEI. This CDR3 contains 14 residues. The V gene lost 1 base and the J gene lost 6 bases, with 10 bases spanning the gap. The CDR3 loop is CASSEGTVSQPQHF. The CDR3 DNA reads as TGTGCCAGCAGTGAAGGGACAGTCTCTCAGCCCCAGCATTTT.

CDR3 sequence reads: CASSLEAGGAYNEQFF. For the CDR3, the DNA is TGTGCCAGCAGCTTAGAGGCGGGAGGCGCCTACAATGAGCAGTTCTTC. V is TRBV7-6 and J is TRBJ2-1, with 8 bases matching TRBD2. Losses at the gene ends were 1 base for V and 2 bases for J; bases not matched to a gene: 4. CDR3 length equals 16 residues. Germline V gene data show CDR1 as SGHVS and CDR2 as FNYEAQ.

V gene TRBV27 combines with J gene TRBJ2-7; 12 bases map to TRBD1. The CDR3 covers 16 residues. The V gene end was trimmed by 2 bases and the J gene end by 4 bases; junction bases not matched to a gene: 6. Looked up from germline, CDR1 is MNHEY and CDR2 is SMNVEV (reference sequence). CDR3 sequence: CASSLGPGQGAYEQYF. CDR3 nucleotides: TGTGCCAGCAGTTTAGGGCCGGGACAGGGGGCTTACGAGCAGTACTTC.

The chain has TRBV6-1 and TRBJ2-7, with 10 bases lining up with TRBD1. With the DNA end fitting TRBJ2-5 better, the J assignment may be wrong. This CDR3 spans 14 amino acids. Germline values: CDR1 MNHNS, CDR2 SASEGT. The CDR3 is CASRPTGGSETQYF. The CDR3, as DNA: TGTGCCAGCAGGCCGACAGGGGGCTCGGAGACCCAGTACTTC.